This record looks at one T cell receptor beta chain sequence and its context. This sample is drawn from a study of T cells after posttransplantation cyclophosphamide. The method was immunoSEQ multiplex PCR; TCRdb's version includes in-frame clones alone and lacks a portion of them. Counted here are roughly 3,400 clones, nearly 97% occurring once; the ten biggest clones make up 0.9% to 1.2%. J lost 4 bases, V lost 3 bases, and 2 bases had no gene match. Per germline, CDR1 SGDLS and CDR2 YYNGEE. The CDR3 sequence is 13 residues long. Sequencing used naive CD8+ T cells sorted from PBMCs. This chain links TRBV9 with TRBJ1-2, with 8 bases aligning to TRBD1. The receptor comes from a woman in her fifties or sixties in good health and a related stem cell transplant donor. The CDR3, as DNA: TGTGCCAGCAGCGGCACAGGGGGCTATGGCTACACCTTC. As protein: CASSGTGGYGYTF.